This T cell receptor (beta chain) was recovered during a study of vaccination effects on CD4 cells after COVID-19. Study findings and constraints: The vaccine-induced clones of healthy vaccinees included only 1 of 255 that cross-reacted with common cold coronaviruses. Marked clonal contraction was seen late after vaccination (in both infection- and vaccine-induced clones).

The CDR3 has 14 residues. The germline V gene encodes CDR1 MNHEY and CDR2 SVGAGI. V lost 2 bases and J lost 2, with 7 bases in between. Regarding this clone: The antigen remains unidentified.

Libraries were prepared by immunoSEQ multiplex PCR; TCRdb keeps only in-frame clonotypes and omits some of them. The sample yields tens of thousands of clones, around 74% seen once. Expansion with viral peptide pools was applied to antigen-specific CD4+ T cells by the ViraFEST assay prior to sequencing. Following an approximately 11-day culture, CD4+ T cells were purified. Negative nucleocapsid antibody tests before and after vaccination confirmed no previous SARS-CoV-2 infection. In culture with approximately 10 IU/ml IL-2 and about 10 ug/ml peptides, PBMC were grown at around 1.8 million per well. Cultures received IL-2 medium that replaced half the medium on days 3 and 7.

Source: CD4+ T cells from PBMCs cultured with HCoV-NL63 spike peptides, taken before COVID-19 vaccination. This TCR was recovered from a human donor who received a COVID-19 vaccine. This chain connects TRBV6-5 to TRBJ1-3, with D possibly TRBD1 on 6 matching bases. The CDR3 sequence: CASSYGGPGNTIYF. CDR3 bases: TGTGCCAGCAGTTACGGGGGCCCTGGAAACACCATATATTTT.